The next 18 T cell receptor beta chains were all read from a single sample in a study of blood T cell repertoires in COVID-19. The assay was immunoSEQ multiplex PCR, and TCRdb's table has in-frame clones only and misses some. The sample lists fewer than 200,000 clones; about 81% were seen once. The source material was peripheral blood. These receptors were obtained from a woman aged 70 to 79 with acute or convalescent COVID-19.

The V call is TRBV4-1, the J call TRBJ2-1, with 7 bases that match TRBD2. The CDR3 has 14 amino acids. Germline V gene lookup returns CDR1 MGHRA and CDR2 YSYEKL. Trimming at V came to 0 bases and at J to 7 bases, leaving 3 bases not matched to a gene. CDR3 bases: TGCGCCAGCAGCCAAGAGACTAGCAGAAATGAGCAGTTCTTC. Its translation is CASSQETSRNEQFF.

V is TRBV2 and J is TRBJ2-3; tentative D call: TRBD2 (5 bases). The CDR3 runs 14 residues. CDR1 is SNHLY and CDR2 is FYNNEI in the germline V gene. Trimming stripped 6 bases from V and 3 bases from J, with 13 bases between. The CDR3, as DNA: TGTGCCAGCAGGAGGGTGGCTGGGACAGATACGCAGTATTTT. Residues: CASRRVAGTDTQYF.

The genes are TRBV3-1 (or the pseudogene TRBV3-2) and TRBJ2-5; no firm D call. The CDR3 is 15 amino acids. V was clipped by 1 base and J by 10 bases, with 19 bases between them. Germline V CDR1 and CDR2: LGHDT, YNNKEL (reference sequence). CDR3 in amino acids: CASSQVTEPIQYQYF. The CDR3 DNA follows: TGTGCCAGCAGCCAAGTTACAGAGCCCATTCAGTACCAGTACTTC.

The rearrangement uses TRBV6-2 or TRBV6-3 and TRBJ2-1, with TRBD2 as a possible D gene (7 bases). CDR1 and CDR2 (germline): MNHEY, SVGEGT. The germline V and J ends were trimmed by 2 bases and 9 bases, with 11 bases remaining between them. The CDR3 is made up of 13 amino acids. The CDR3 DNA sequence: TGTGCCAGCAGTTACGGGGGCGGGGGTGAGCAGTTCTTC. Translated, it gives CASSYGGGGEQFF.

This rearrangement joins TRBV28 to TRBJ1-6, with 9 nucleotides matching TRBD1. The germline gives CDR1 MDHEN, CDR2 SYDVKM. The CDR3 loop spans 15 amino acids. The trim removed 4 bases at V and 8 bases at J, leaving 6 bases unmatched. Written as DNA, the CDR3 is TGTGCCAGCAGTTCCGGGACAGGGTCATATTCACCCCTCCACTTT. Translated, it gives CASSSGTGSYSPLHF. Full variable domain (rest looked up from reference TRBV28 and TRBJ1-6): DVKVTQSSRYLVKRTGEKVFLECVQDMDHENMFWYRQDPGLGLRLIYFSYDVKMKEKGDIPEGYSVSREKKERFSLILESASTNQTSMYLCASSSGTGSYSPLHFGNGTRLTVT.

This chain links TRBV19 with TRBJ2-2; 9 positions agree with TRBD1. The CDR3 spans 15 residues. Germline loops: CDR1 LNHDA, CDR2 SQIVND (reference sequence). J was trimmed by 3 bases and V by 4 bases; bases with no gene match: 3. The DNA for the CDR3 is TGTGCCAGTAGTACCAGGACAGGGGACACCGGGGAGCTGTTTTTT. As protein: CASSTRTGDTGELFF. Full variable domain (remainder filled in from reference TRBV19 and TRBJ2-2): DGGITQSPKYLFRKEGQNVTLSCEQNLNHDAMYWYRQDPGQGLRLIYYSQIVNDFQKGDIAEGYSVSREKKESFPLTVTSAQKNPTAFYLCASSTRTGDTGELFFGEGSRLTVL.

This rearrangement joins TRBV5-1 to TRBJ2-5; 9 positions match TRBD1. This CDR3 comprises 15 residues. The junction had 10 bases not matched to a gene; V was cut back by 5 bases and J by 5 bases. Germline assignment: CDR1 SGHRS and CDR2 YFSETQ. CDR3 in DNA: TGCGCCAGCAGTTCCGGGACAGGGAGGAAGGAGACCCAGTACTTC. Translated: CASSSGTGRKETQYF.

This chain links TRBV6-5 with TRBJ1-2, with TRBD1 matching 10 bases. This CDR3 region has 15 residues. The J segment lost 2 bases and the V segment lost 6 bases, leaving 6 bases of the junction unmatched. From germline, CDR1 is MNHEY and CDR2 SVGAGI. The CDR3 bases are TGTGCCAGCAGAGGGACAGGGGAAAAGAACTATGGCTACACCTTC. Encoded protein: CASRGTGEKNYGYTF.

The chain employs TRBV6-2 or TRBV6-3 and TRBJ2-7; the D gene is possibly TRBD1 (6 bases). The CDR3 extends over 15 amino acids. V gave up 5 bases and J gave up 0 bases, with 14 bases separating them. Germline CDR1 is MNHEY and CDR2 is SVGEGT. The CDR3 is CASSKTGHPSYEQYF. CDR3 sequence (DNA): TGTGCCAGCAGTAAAACAGGGCACCCCTCCTACGAGCAGTACTTC.

This chain links TRBV5-8 with TRBJ2-1; 9 bases are a match to TRBD2. V was clipped by 0 bases and J by 3 bases; unmatched bases: 4. Germline V gives CDR1 SGHTS, CDR2 YDEGEE. This CDR3 has 16 amino acids. The CDR3 is CASSLGLAEIYNEQFF. The CDR3 nucleotides read TGTGCCAGCAGCTTGGGACTAGCGGAAATCTACAATGAGCAGTTCTTC.

This clone came up once. This chain connects TRBV6-5 to TRBJ1-1; the D gene is possibly TRBD1 (6 bases). This CDR3 spans 12 amino acids. V was shortened by 2 bases and J by 10 bases, with 11 bases between the two germline ends. Germline-derived CDR1 and CDR2 are MNHEY and SVGAGI. CDR3: CASSYQQGGAFF. Here the CDR3 DNA reads TGTGCCAGCAGTTACCAACAAGGGGGAGCTTTCTTT.

The V and J genes are TRBV21-1 and TRBJ1-1; the table calls TRBD1, which could not be checked here. TRBV21-1 is designated a pseudogene. CDR3 size: 16 residues. CDR3 region: CASSKIGSGGNTEAFF. DNA for the CDR3: TGTGCCAGCAGCAAAATCGGCTCAGGGGGGAACACTGAAGCTTTCTTT.

J is TRBJ2-7 and V is TRBV18, with TRBD2 matching 13 bases. The germline V gene encodes CDR1 KGHSH and CDR2 LQKENI. The CDR3 loop spans 15 amino acids. V trimming: 1 base; J trimming: 5 bases; junction bases outside the gene matches: 2. The CDR3 sequence: CASSPRLAGGDEQYF. The CDR3 region has the DNA TGTGCCAGCTCACCACGACTAGCGGGAGGTGACGAGCAGTACTTC.

This clone was seen a handful of times. This chain joins TRBV5-4 and TRBJ1-4; D may be TRBD1 (5 bases). The germline gives CDR1 SGHNT, CDR2 YYREEE (reference sequence). The CDR3 runs 15 residues. V was shortened by 3 bases and J by 0 bases, with 9 bases between the two germline ends. CDR3 nucleotide sequence: TGTGCCAGCAGCTCGGACACTACAACTAATGAAAAACTGTTTTTT. This encodes CASSSDTTTNEKLFF.

The rearrangement joins TRBV19 to TRBJ1-3, with D perhaps matching TRBD1 (6 bases). This CDR3 region has 15 residues. V lost 6 bases and J 0 bases, leaving 12 bases between the germline ends. Germline CDR1 reads LNHDA; CDR2 reads SQIVND (reference sequence). This chain's CDR3 is CASRSTGSSGNTIYF. The CDR3 DNA reads as TGTGCCAGTAGATCGACAGGTAGCTCTGGAAACACCATATATTTT.

J is TRBJ2-1 and V is TRBV7-2; the match to TRBD2 covers 10 bases. The J segment lost 0 bases and the V segment lost 1 base, leaving 9 bases of the junction unmatched. In germline, CDR1 is SGHTA, CDR2 FQGNSA. The CDR3 totals 19 residues. In DNA, the CDR3 is TGTGCCAGCAGCTTAGAAGCGGGGGGGCCTTTGAGCTCCTACAATGAGCAGTTCTTC. This codes for CASSLEAGGPLSSYNEQFF.

V usage is TRBV9 and J usage is TRBJ1-2; a possible D gene is TRBD1 (5 bases). CDR1 is SGDLS, CDR2 YYNGEE, per germline. CDR3 size: 14 residues. V lost 3 bases and J lost 1, with 10 bases in between. As DNA, the CDR3 is TGTGCCAGCAGCGCGGGACTGATTAACTATGGCTACACCTTC. Its translation: CASSAGLINYGYTF.

The V gene is TRBV2, the J gene TRBJ2-7; 7 bases are a match to TRBD1. After removal of 1 base from V and 3 bases from J, the junction contained 6 bases not matched to a gene. The germline V gene has CDR1 SNHLY and CDR2 FYNNEI. This CDR3 is built from 15 residues. In DNA form, the CDR3 reads TGTGCCAGCAGTGAAGGGGAGACAGGGATCTACGAGCAGTACTTC. Its protein is CASSEGETGIYEQYF.